Below, one T cell receptor beta chain is given with its context. This entry is derived from a study of cytomegalovirus exposure and HLA in healthy donors. With 1 base removed from V and 1 base from J, the gap between germline ends came to 13 bases. Germline CDR1 MNHNS, CDR2 SASEGT. The length of the CDR3 is 16 residues. 60 Vbeta and 13 Jbeta primers were used in PCR. The protocol was immunoSEQ multiplex PCR, while the TCRdb copy is restricted to in-frame clones and leaves out a portion. The profile shows around 120,000 clones, 65% to 90% of them singletons. Sequencing used PBMCs. The sequence was obtained from a girl aged 2 to 10 in good health and CMV-seronegative. This sequence joins TRBV6-1 and TRBJ1-2; D is possibly TRBD1 (5 bases). The CDR3 loop is CASSEVLGGGNYGYTF. DNA for the CDR3: TGTGCCAGCAGTGAAGTATTGGGGGGGGGTAACTATGGCTACACCTTC.